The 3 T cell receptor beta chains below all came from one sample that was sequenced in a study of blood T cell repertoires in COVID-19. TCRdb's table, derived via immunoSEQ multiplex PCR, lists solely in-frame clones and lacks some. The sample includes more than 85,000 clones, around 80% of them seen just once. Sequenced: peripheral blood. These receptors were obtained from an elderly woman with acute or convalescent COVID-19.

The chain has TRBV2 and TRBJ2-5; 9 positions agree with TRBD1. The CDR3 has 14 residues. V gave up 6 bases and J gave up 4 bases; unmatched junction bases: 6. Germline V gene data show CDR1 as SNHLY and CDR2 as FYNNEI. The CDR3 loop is CASSAGTGRETQYF. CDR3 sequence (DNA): TGTGCCAGCAGCGCAGGGACAGGGAGAGAGACCCAGTACTTC.

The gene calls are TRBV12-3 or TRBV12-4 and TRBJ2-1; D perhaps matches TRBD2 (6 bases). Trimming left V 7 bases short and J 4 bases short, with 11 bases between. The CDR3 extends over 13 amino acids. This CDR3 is CASTRLGYNEQFF. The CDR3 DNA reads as TGTGCCAGCACCCGACTAGGATACAATGAGCAGTTCTTC.

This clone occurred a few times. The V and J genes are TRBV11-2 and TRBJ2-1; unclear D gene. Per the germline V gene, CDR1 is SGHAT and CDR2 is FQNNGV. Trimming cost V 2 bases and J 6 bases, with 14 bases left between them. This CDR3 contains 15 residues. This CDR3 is CASSLRQARFNEQFF. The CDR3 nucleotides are TGTGCCAGCAGCTTACGTCAAGCGAGGTTCAATGAGCAGTTCTTC.